This T cell receptor (beta chain) appears in the sequencing data of a study of T-cell memory formation after mild COVID-19. This clonotype was found many times. Its matching antigen is unknown. This CDR3 region has 14 residues. Trimming took 5 bases from V and 6 from J; bases not matched to a gene: 6. Per the germline V gene, CDR1 is SGHTA and CDR2 is FQGNSA. Study outcomes and limitations: Pre-infection memory already had some responding clones, implying cross-reactive memory joined.

TCRdb passed the 5' RACE reads through MiXCR, listing each CDR3 protein once. The sample yields roughly 80,000 distinct CDR3 sequences, approximately 25% seen once. The rearrangement joins TRBV7-2 to TRBJ2-1; 8 bases map to TRBD2. The sequenced material came from PBMCs or a T cell subset sorted from them (not recorded which). The origin of this receptor is a young man who had mild COVID-19 (a few samples of this study predate the infection). Cell type and time point are not known. The DNA of the CDR3 is TGTGCCAGCAGCGAAGGACTAGCCATCAATGAGCAGTTCTTC. Protein product: CASSEGLAINEQFF. Full variable domain (rest looked up from reference TRBV7-2 and TRBJ2-1): GAGVSQSPSNKVTEKGKDVELRCDPISGHTALYWYRQSLGQGLEFLIYFQGNSAPDKSGLPSDRFSAERTGGSVSTLTIQRTQQEDSAVYLCASSEGLAINEQFFGPGTRLTVL.